This is a list of T cell receptor beta chains from one sample in a study of control samples from healthy donors and cancer patients. Only in-frame clones appear in the TCRdb table, and some are missing; sequencing was by immunoSEQ multiplex PCR. The sample has roughly 120,000 clones; over 85% are singletons. The sequencing input was blood. The source of these receptors is a man aged 25-45 years in good health. The CDR3 runs from the conserved cysteine through the conserved F or W. Each record gives: J gene, V gene, D gene, CDR3 protein. The D gene is left open where the match is weak.

>TRBJ2-5|TRBV3-1/TRBV3-2|TRBD1
CASSQGQALQETQYF
>TRBJ1-6|TRBV21-1|NA
CASSKKDRGVRDNSPLHF
>TRBJ1-2|TRBV6-6|NA
CASNITWQGNYGYTF
>TRBJ1-2|TRBV7-9|NA
CASSPSFSNYGYTF
>TRBJ2-3|TRBV30|TRBD1
CAWRAGGLGGDTQYF
>TRBJ2-3|TRBV6-2/TRBV6-3|TRBD2
CASSYASGLAETDTQYF
>TRBJ2-5|TRBV2|NA
CASNRDLGRGETQYF
>TRBJ2-1|TRBV6-5|NA
CASRRGGRGWEQFF
>TRBJ2-1|TRBV10-1|NA
CASSSSGGTNNEQFF
>TRBJ1-1|TRBV5-4|TRBD1
CASSLARGPNTEAFF
>TRBJ1-4|TRBV19|TRBD1
CASSPTGGWGEKLFF
>TRBJ2-5|TRBV4-1|TRBD1
CASSPRGQETQYF
>TRBJ2-3|TRBV2|NA
CASSQFATRGTDTQYF
>TRBJ1-4|TRBV6-5|NA
CASTSKVQEKLFF
>TRBJ2-7|TRBV7-2|NA
CASSTVGSGSYEQYF
>TRBJ2-1|TRBV4-1|TRBD2
CASSQSLAGGYNEQFF
>TRBJ1-2|TRBV7-9|NA
CASSWTADTGYTF
>TRBJ1-4|TRBV27|TRBD1
CASRSDRGQEKLFF
>TRBJ2-3|TRBV5-1|NA
CASSLGGADTQYF
>TRBJ2-2|TRBV10-1|NA
CASSEYGDTGELFF
>TRBJ1-1|TRBV3-1/TRBV3-2|NA
CASSPGVNEAFF
>TRBJ2-5|TRBV6-6|NA
CASISVRGGHETQYF
>TRBJ1-3|TRBV30|TRBD1
CAWNPPGGGNTIYF
>TRBJ2-5|TRBV9|TRBD2
CASSVGGPGPLGTQYF
>TRBJ1-5|TRBV2|NA
CASRAAGIQPQHF
>TRBJ1-1|TRBV18|NA
CASSPGRMNTEAFF
>TRBJ1-2|TRBV2|TRBD1
CASSPGQGGNGYTF
>TRBJ1-2|TRBV6-2/TRBV6-3|TRBD1
CASSRTRQGEGYGYTF
>TRBJ1-3|TRBV6-5|NA
CATSLLSGNTIYF
>TRBJ2-2|TRBV19|NA
CASSGPRTGELFF
>TRBJ1-3|TRBV18|TRBD1
CASSPGGGQGSDTIYF
>TRBJ1-5|TRBV19|NA
CASSIDRANQPQHF
>TRBJ1-2|TRBV19|NA
CASTQLRAYGYTF
>TRBJ2-3|TRBV7-2|NA
CASSLVLAGTDTQYF
>TRBJ2-3|TRBV27|NA
CASSWGTTGREDTQYF
>TRBJ1-1|TRBV5-1|TRBD1
CASSGQGAGNTEAFF
>TRBJ1-1|TRBV15|NA
CATSRDQGMNTEAFF
>TRBJ2-3|TRBV5-1|NA
CASSLRGTGTDTQYF
>TRBJ1-3|TRBV7-2|TRBD1
CASSNQGAGNTIYF
>TRBJ2-3|TRBV15|TRBD2
CATSSPELAGFTDTQYF
>TRBJ1-1|TRBV5-6|NA
CASSLLGTEAFF
>TRBJ2-5|TRBV7-2|NA
CASSSPPARGETQYF
>TRBJ2-7|TRBV28|TRBD2
CASSFTGLGHEQYF
>TRBJ2-1|TRBV6-6|TRBD1
CASSPGQGAGEQFF
>TRBJ2-7|TRBV7-2|NA
CASSSLDGVAIYEQYF
>TRBJ1-1|TRBV18|NA
CASSPGRQGLTEAFF
>TRBJ1-1|TRBV5-8|NA
CASSLSRLRNTEAFF
>TRBJ2-5|TRBV27|NA
CASSPRTEVYQETQYF
>TRBJ1-6|TRBV11-2|NA
CASSFGGFSPLHF
>TRBJ2-2|TRBV5-1|TRBD1
CASSSGQEAGELFF
>TRBJ2-2|TRBV3-1/TRBV3-2|NA
CASSQDLGGAGGELFF
>TRBJ2-6|TRBV7-9|NA
CASSFAGGSGANVLTF
>TRBJ1-2|TRBV21-1|NA
CASSKEGTYYGYTF
>TRBJ2-7|TRBV5-5|NA
CASSFVRHREATPYEQYF
>TRBJ2-3|TRBV5-4|NA
CASSVPNPDTQYF